The source of this T cell receptor (beta chain) is a study of OX40 agonist ivuxolimab in advanced cancers. Clones were read by immunoSEQ multiplex PCR, and TCRdb kept only the in-frame ones, dropping some. The sample yields roughly 99,000 clones, 75% to 95% seen once. In germline, CDR1 is SEHNR, CDR2 FQNEAQ (reference sequence). The CDR3 contains 15 residues. V was pared by 2 bases and J by 2 bases, with 4 bases of the junction left unmatched. This TCR came from an adult with an advanced solid tumor such as melanoma, head and neck, liver or kidney cancer. The starting material was CD4+ or CD8+ T cells sorted from blood, obtained in a trial of the OX40 agonist ivuxolimab. V and J are TRBV7-9 and TRBJ2-7; TRBD1 agrees at 9 bases. The CDR3 DNA reads TGTGCCAGCAGCTTAACAGGGGGCCTTACCTACGAGCAGTACTTC. It is translated as CASSLTGGLTYEQYF. Filled out from reference TRBV7-9 and TRBJ2-7, the complete variable domain reads DTGVSQNPRHKITKRGQNVTFRCDPISEHNRLYWYRQTLGQGPEFLTYFQNEAQLEKSRLLSDRFSAERPKGSFSTLEIQRTEQGDSAMYLCASSLTGGLTYEQYFGPGTRLTVT.